This is a list of T cell receptor beta chains from one sample in a study of cytomegalovirus exposure and HLA in healthy donors. Assay: immunoSEQ multiplex PCR; the TCRdb copy retains only in-frame clones and omits some. The record lists about 200,000 clones, of which the ten most abundant hold about 6%. Sequencing was carried out using PBMCs. The source of these receptors is a man younger than 40 in good health and CMV-seronegative. The CDR3 runs from the conserved cysteine through the conserved F or W. A D gene is named only where the DNA matches it firmly.

v_call	d_call	j_call	cdr3_nt	cdr3_aa
TRBV7-2	TRBD1	TRBJ2-2	TGTGCCAGCAGCTCCCCCGGGACAGATAACACCGGGGAGCTGTTTTTT	CASSSPGTDNTGELFF
TRBV5-6	NA	TRBJ1-2	TGTGCCAGCAGCTTGATGGGACAAAATAACTATGGCTACACCTTC	CASSLMGQNNYGYTF
TRBV6-5	TRBD1	TRBJ2-6	TGTGCCAGCAGTTACTCGACAGGGTTTGGGGCCAACGTCCTGACTTTC	CASSYSTGFGANVLTF
TRBV11-2	NA	TRBJ1-1	TGTGCCAGCAGCACAGCCGGGACATTGAACACTGAAGCTTTCTTT	CASSTAGTLNTEAFF
TRBV5-5	TRBD2	TRBJ2-7	TGTGCCAGCAGCTTGGGGGGCGGGAGGGCCTTTTACGAGCAGTACTTC	CASSLGGGRAFYEQYF
TRBV6-5	TRBD1	TRBJ2-7	TGTGCCAGCAGTTACGGGACAGGGGGCTACGAGCAGTACTTC	CASSYGTGGYEQYF
TRBV19	NA	TRBJ1-1	TGTGCCAGTAGTACCGGGAACCCTATGAACACTGAAGCTTTCTTT	CASSTGNPMNTEAFF
TRBV6-1	TRBD1	TRBJ2-1	TGTGCCAGCAGTGAATGGTCCGGGACAGGGTGGAATGAGCAGTTCTTC	CASSEWSGTGWNEQFF
TRBV5-1	TRBD1	TRBJ2-5	TGCGCCAGCAGCAGGAGGGGACAGGGTCAAGAGACCCAGTACTTC	CASSRRGQGQETQYF
TRBV27	NA	TRBJ1-1	TGTGCCAGCAGAAGAAGTAGCGGGGGCAGAACTGAAGCTTTCTTT	CASRRSSGGRTEAFF
TRBV9	NA	TRBJ1-1	TGTGCCAGCAAGGAGAGCTTGGGGAACACTGAAGCTTTCTTT	CASKESLGNTEAFF
TRBV2	NA	TRBJ1-3	TGTGCCAGCAGTTACCATCGGAACACCATATATTTT	CASSYHRNTIYF
TRBV14	TRBD2	TRBJ2-7	TGTGCCAGCAGCCAAGATTCCGGGACTAGCGGGATCTTCTCCTACGAGCAGTACTTC	CASSQDSGTSGIFSYEQYF
TRBV11-3	TRBD2	TRBJ2-2	TGTGCCAGCAGCAGTAGCGGGAGTGGCACCGGGGAGCTGTTTTTT	CASSSSGSGTGELFF
TRBV28	NA	TRBJ1-4	TGTGCCAGCATTTCGGAGGGAGGAGAAAAACTGTTTTTT	CASISEGGEKLFF
TRBV19	NA	TRBJ1-1	TGTGCCAGTACCTATGGTAACACTGAAGCTTTCTTT	CASTYGNTEAFF
TRBV5-6	NA	TRBJ1-2	TGTGCCAGCAGCTCCGACATCTTGAGCTACACCTTC	CASSSDILSYTF
TRBV10-3	TRBD1	TRBJ1-1	TGTGCCATCAAGCGACAGGGGAACACTGAAGCTTTCTTT	CAIKRQGNTEAFF
TRBV7-9	TRBD1	TRBJ1-2	TGTGCCAGCAGCCCGGGGGTGACAGGGGGTTCGGGCTACACCTTC	CASSPGVTGGSGYTF
TRBV6-1	TRBD1	TRBJ1-2	TGTGCCAGCAGTGAAGCCGCAGGGGGCTTCTTCTATGGCTACACCTTC	CASSEAAGGFFYGYTF
TRBV7-9	TRBD2	TRBJ2-5	TGTGCCAGCAGCTACGGGACTAACCAAGAGACCCAGTACTTC	CASSYGTNQETQYF
TRBV6-1	TRBD2	TRBJ2-1	TGTGCCAGCACTGTTGGTAGCGGGAGTTTTGATGAGCAGTTCTTC	CASTVGSGSFDEQFF
TRBV11-2	NA	TRBJ1-4	TGTGCCAGCAGCTTTCTCGGGGGAACAGGAGAAAAACTGTTTTTT	CASSFLGGTGEKLFF
TRBV29-1	TRBD1	TRBJ2-7	TGCAGCGTTGAAGTTCTGGGACAGGGGGGTCAACACGAGCAGTACTTC	CSVEVLGQGGQHEQYF
TRBV5-6	TRBD2	TRBJ2-3	TGTGCCAGCAGCTTGGGGCTAGCGGGGGGGCTGGGGAGCACAGATACGCAGTATTTT	CASSLGLAGGLGSTDTQYF
TRBV29-1	NA	TRBJ1-1	TGCAGCGTTGACGAGCTAAGCGGAACTGAAGCTTTCTTT	CSVDELSGTEAFF
TRBV4-1	NA	TRBJ1-2	TGCGCCAGCAGTGAAGGGGGAGGCTACACCTTC	CASSEGGGYTF
TRBV19	NA	TRBJ1-2	TGTGCCAGTAGGCAAAGTCCCCAGGGGAGCCATGGCTACACCTTC	CASRQSPQGSHGYTF
TRBV5-1	NA	TRBJ2-3	TGCGCCAGCAGCTTGAGGGGGGGAACGTTTGGAGATACGCAGTATTTT	CASSLRGGTFGDTQYF
TRBV11-3	TRBD1	TRBJ1-1	TGTGCCAGCAGCGTCCGACAGGGTATGAACACTGAAGCTTTCTTT	CASSVRQGMNTEAFF
TRBV5-4	TRBD1	TRBJ2-1	TGTGCCAGCGGACAGGGGGCCCTTAGGAATGAGCAGTTCTTC	CASGQGALRNEQFF
TRBV25-1	NA	TRBJ2-3	TGTGCCAGCAGTCCTCCCCAGAGCACAGATACGCAGTATTTT	CASSPPQSTDTQYF
TRBV19	TRBD2	TRBJ2-2	TGTGCCAGCTATCTCCGCGGGGGAACCGGGGAGCTGTTTTTT	CASYLRGGTGELFF
TRBV6-4	NA	TRBJ2-1	TGTGCCAGCAGTGACTCCAGCAGGCGCTCCTACAATGAGCAGTTCTTC	CASSDSSRRSYNEQFF
TRBV30	TRBD1	TRBJ2-3	TGTGCCTGGAGTGGCAGGGGGCTGATGACAGATACGCAGTATTTT	CAWSGRGLMTDTQYF
TRBV4-1	TRBD1	TRBJ2-7	TGCGCCAGCAGCCAAGATCCCCCCAGGACAGGTTTGGCTTACGAGCAGTGCTTC	CASSQDPPRTGLAYEQCF
TRBV6-5	NA	TRBJ1-1	TGTGCCAGCAGTTACTCGCTCAGGAACACTGAAGCTTTCTTT	CASSYSLRNTEAFF
TRBV7-8	NA	TRBJ2-7	TGTGCCAGCAGCTTACATCCGGGCGGACAGGGAGGGTCCTACGAGCAGTACTTC	CASSLHPGGQGGSYEQYF
TRBV27	TRBD1	TRBJ1-1	TGTGCCAGCAGTTTTCGGACAGGGGGCCGAAATCTCCTGAACACTGAAGCTTTCTTT	CASSFRTGGRNLLNTEAFF
TRBV9	TRBD1	TRBJ1-6	TGTGCCAGCAGCGTAACAGGGGCCGGGGCCCTCCACTTT	CASSVTGAGALHF
TRBV4-3	TRBD2	TRBJ2-7	TGCGCCAGCAGCCCCTTGGAGACTAGCGGTTTCAGCGAGCAGTACTTC	CASSPLETSGFSEQYF
TRBV21-1	NA	TRBJ1-5	TGTGCCAGCAGCAAAGAAGGGGCCCGGGACTCATATAGCAATCAGCCCCAGCATTTT	CASSKEGARDSYSNQPQHF
TRBV7-9	NA	TRBJ2-7	TGTGCCAGCAGCTTAGGTTATCGGGGTGAGCAGTACTTC	CASSLGYRGEQYF
TRBV2	TRBD1	TRBJ2-7	TGTGCCAGCACAATCGGGACAGGGGTAATCGAGCAGTACTTC	CASTIGTGVIEQYF
TRBV7-6	NA	TRBJ2-7	TGTGCCAGCATCCAATTTGGAGTCTCCTACGAGCAGTACTTC	CASIQFGVSYEQYF
TRBV28	TRBD2	TRBJ2-3	TGTGCCAGCAGTTTGCTTAGCGGGAGGAGGGATACGCAGTATTTT	CASSLLSGRRDTQYF
TRBV28	NA	TRBJ1-1	TGTGCCAGCAGTTTATACCGGTCCACTGAAGCTTTCTTT	CASSLYRSTEAFF
TRBV5-6	NA	TRBJ1-1	TGTGCCAGCAGCTTGGAGGCGGGGTGGAACACTGAAGCTTTCTTT	CASSLEAGWNTEAFF
TRBV4-2	NA	TRBJ1-1	TGTGCCAGCAGCCAAGATTTTTCCAGGGCGGGGGGGACTGAAGCTTTCTTT	CASSQDFSRAGGTEAFF
TRBV19	NA	TRBJ2-7	TGTGCCAGTTCCGGGGACACGACTTACGAGCAGTACTTC	CASSGDTTYEQYF
TRBV7-9	NA	TRBJ2-5	TGTGCCAGCAGCTTATGGGCTTCCGAAGAGACCCAGTACTTC	CASSLWASEETQYF
TRBV19	TRBD1	TRBJ2-3	TGTGCCACCAGCCCCGGGACAGGGACTACAGATACGCAGTATTTT	CATSPGTGTTDTQYF
TRBV5-1	NA	TRBJ2-5	TGCGCCAGCAGCTTGTATTCGTACCAAGAGACCCAGTACTTC	CASSLYSYQETQYF
TRBV30	NA	TRBJ2-1	TGTGCCTGGAGAGGAGGTCAGTATACAATTAATGAGCAGTTCTTC	CAWRGGQYTINEQFF